This is a list of T cell receptor beta chains from one sample in a study of blood T cell repertoires in COVID-19. TCRdb's copy holds only in-frame clones and misses some; the assay was immunoSEQ multiplex PCR. The data hold over 55,000 clones, with 91% observed a single time. The sequencing sample was made of peripheral blood. These receptors all stem from a man between 60 and 75 years old with acute or convalescent COVID-19. Each CDR3 is given with its conserved first and last residue. D genes are given only for firm matches. Some rows have no size entry. The others give once, few or many, or a class for an expanded clone.

cdr3_aa cdr3_nt v_call d_call j_call clone_size cdr3_length
CASSVGTGHGQPQHF TGTGCCAGCAGCGTAGGAACAGGGCATGGACAGCCCCAGCATTTT TRBV9 NA TRBJ1-5 NA 15
CASTEDRPASTDTQYF TGTGCCAGCACCGAAGACAGGCCTGCTAGCACAGATACGCAGTATTTT TRBV2 NA TRBJ2-3 NA 16
CAWSASHTQYF TGTGCCTGGAGTGCTAGCCATACGCAGTATTTT TRBV30 NA TRBJ2-3 NA 11
CASSYLAGTGGYEQYF TGTGCCAGCAGTTACTTGGCCGGGACAGGGGGCTACGAGCAGTACTTC TRBV6-2/TRBV6-3 TRBD1 TRBJ2-7 NA 16
CAWAVDLGNTIYF TGTGCCTGGGCGGTAGATTTAGGAAACACCATATATTTT TRBV30 NA TRBJ1-3 NA 13
CASSVVPVRDTEAFF TGTGCCAGCAGCGTAGTCCCCGTACGAGACACTGAAGCTTTCTTT TRBV9 NA TRBJ1-1 few 15
CATSGKTGGVTEAFF TGTGCCACCAGTGGAAAGACAGGGGGTGTCACTGAAGCTTTCTTT TRBV24-1 TRBD1 TRBJ1-1 NA 15
CASSMLQTQETQYF TGTGCCAGTAGTATGTTACAGACCCAAGAGACCCAGTACTTC TRBV19 NA TRBJ2-5 few 14
CASSLEGVNQPQHF TGTGCCAGCAGCTTGGAGGGGGTGAATCAGCCCCAGCATTTT TRBV5-4 NA TRBJ1-5 NA 14
CASSLEGSRYEQYF TGTGCCAGCAGTTTGGAGGGATCGAGGTACGAGCAGTACTTC TRBV28 NA TRBJ2-7 NA 14
CTSSAGLAKDEQYF TGTACCAGCAGCGCAGGACTAGCGAAAGACGAGCAGTACTTC TRBV4-2 TRBD2 TRBJ2-7 NA 14
CASSFNGYSGNTIYF TGTGCCAGCAGTTTCAACGGTTACTCTGGAAACACCATATATTTT TRBV28 NA TRBJ1-3 few 15
CASRSDGGFNQPQHF TGTGCCAGCAGGAGCGACGGGGGGTTTAATCAGCCCCAGCATTTT TRBV28 NA TRBJ1-5 NA 15
CASSDSNKVGQGWAGELFF TGTGCCAGCAGTGACTCGAATAAAGTAGGACAGGGTTGGGCCGGGGAGCTGTTTTTT TRBV6-4 TRBD1 TRBJ2-2 NA 19